The sequence of this T cell receptor (beta chain) was determined in a study of cytomegalovirus exposure and HLA in healthy donors. As for the study in general: The 120 validation repertoires were produced on the same platform as the roughly 670 repertoires of the first cohort. This was reported in a later analysis. Whole-study results and caveats: Reportedly, diagnosis of cytomegalovirus status by the classifier showed high specificity and sensitivity. Listed as cytomegalovirus-associated were 150 or so TCR beta chains. Most TCR sequences were uncommon, yet certain public TCRs appeared in many donors.

A remark on this clone: Its antigen is still unknown.

Germline V gene sequence: CDR1 SGHRS, CDR2 YFSETQ. The CDR3 loop spans 15 amino acids. V was pared by 4 bases and J by 0 bases, with 2 bases of the junction left unmatched. Profiled with immunoSEQ multiplex PCR; TCRdb holds only in-frame clones, not every one. The repertoire holds 250,000 to 350,000 clones, with approximately 86% as singletons. This sequence joins TRBV5-1 and TRBJ2-3, with TRBD1 identical over 10 bases. The sequenced sample was PBMCs. The TCR originated in a man aged 25-45 years in good health and CMV-seronegative. The CDR3 DNA reads TGCGCCAGCAGCCTGGACAGGGGGAGCACAGATACGCAGTATTTT. This encodes CASSLDRGSTDTQYF.